The 29 T cell receptor beta chains given below trace back to one sample, sequenced in a study of blood T cell repertoires in COVID-19. Produced via immunoSEQ multiplex PCR; TCRdb's table is partial and in-frame only. The table includes about 330,000 clones, over 80% detected once. Source material: PBMCs or T cells enriched from blood (not recorded which). The receptors were gathered from a man aged 30 to 39 who had recovered from COVID-19.

This clone was recorded once. In nucleotides, the CDR3 is TGTGCCAGCAGGCCGGGGGGGAGCGGCAATCAGCCCCAGCATTTT. Amino acid sequence: CASRPGGSGNQPQHF. The chain combines TRBV6-5 with TRBJ1-5; the D gene is possibly TRBD1 (5 bases). The length of the CDR3 is 15 residues. Germline V gene lookup returns CDR1 MNHEY and CDR2 SVGAGI. V gave up 6 bases and J gave up 2 bases, with 14 bases separating them.

The chain carries TRBV5-1 and TRBJ2-6; 7 bases match TRBD1. Germline V gives CDR1 SGHRS, CDR2 YFSETQ. The CDR3 is 18 residues long. V shed 5 bases, J shed 4 bases, and the junction held 15 bases outside the gene matches. The CDR3 DNA reads as TGCGCCAGCAGTCACCCCAGGGCAGGGGGACCCGGGGCCAACGTCCTGACTTTC. Translated, it gives CASSHPRAGGPGANVLTF.

The table lists this clone with a count of one. The chain is built from TRBV9 and TRBJ1-5; 7 positions match TRBD1. The CDR3 totals 14 residues. CDR1 and CDR2 (germline): SGDLS, YYNGEE. With 3 bases clipped from V and 3 bases from J, the junction kept 3 bases outside the gene matches. Here the CDR3 DNA reads TGTGCCAGCAGCGGTACAGGGGCCAATCAGCCCCAGCATTTT. Its protein product is CASSGTGANQPQHF.

The chain employs TRBV4-1 and TRBJ2-1; D might be TRBD1 (6 bases). CDR1 MGHRA and CDR2 YSYEKL come from the germline V gene. The CDR3 has 17 amino acids. V was cut by 1 base and J by 3 bases, with 16 bases left in between. The CDR3, as DNA: TGCGCCAGCAGCCAAGGATACGACTCAGGGGACTACAATGAGCAGTTCTTC. As protein: CASSQGYDSGDYNEQFF.

The CDR3 loop reads CASSFGWQGIGYSNQPQHF. The CDR3, as DNA: TGCGCCAGCAGCTTTGGATGGCAGGGGATCGGATATAGCAATCAGCCCCAGCATTTT. The gene calls are TRBV5-1 and TRBJ1-5, with D perhaps TRBD1 (6 bases). The V gene's germline CDR1 is SGHRS and CDR2 YFSETQ. This CDR3 region has 19 residues. V was shortened by 2 bases and J by 0 bases, with 21 bases between the two germline ends.

V gene TRBV4-1 combines with J gene TRBJ2-7; 13 bases are shared with TRBD2. J gave up 3 bases and V 3 bases, and 8 bases lay outside the gene matches. Germline CDR1 reads MGHRA; CDR2 reads YSYEKL. There are 17 residues in the CDR3. CDR3 amino acids: CASSQTGLAGDYYEQYF. The CDR3, as DNA: TGCGCCAGCAGCCAGACAGGACTAGCGGGGGACTACTACGAGCAGTACTTC.

The J gene is TRBJ1-1, the V gene TRBV18; 11 bases align to TRBD1. The CDR3 extends over 15 amino acids. The germline CDR1 and CDR2 sequences are KGHSH and LQKENI. The V and J ends lost 6 bases and 4 bases, in that order; junction bases with no gene match: 7. In DNA form, the CDR3 reads TGTGCCAGCTCCCGTGGACAGGGGGCCGGCACTGAAGCTTTCTTT. Protein: CASSRGQGAGTEAFF.

The chain combines TRBV28 with TRBJ1-5, with a possible D match to TRBD1 (5 bases). The CDR3 has 14 residues. V was shortened by 6 bases and J by 5 bases, with 14 bases between the two germline ends. Germline CDR1 is MDHEN and CDR2 is SYDVKM. The CDR3 DNA follows: TGTGCCAGCAGCCCAACGTGGGGGGATCAGCCCCAGCATTTT. Translation gives CASSPTWGDQPQHF.

This chain links TRBV6-5 with TRBJ2-1; 8 nucleotides agree with TRBD2. This CDR3 contains 15 residues. Germline CDR1 and CDR2: MNHEY and SVGAGI. V lost 4 bases to trimming and J lost 4 bases; unmatched junction nucleotides: 6. The CDR3 sequence is CASSSGTRGYNEQFF. CDR3 nucleotides: TGTGCCAGCAGTTCCGGGACTAGGGGATACAATGAGCAGTTCTTC.

V and J are TRBV5-1 and TRBJ1-5; 9 bases line up with TRBD1. This CDR3 region has 16 residues. V shed 0 bases, J shed 6 bases, and the junction held 7 bases outside the gene matches. CDR1 and CDR2 (germline): SGHRS, YFSETQ. CDR3 amino acids: CASSLGTGDGSQPQHF. The CDR3 nucleotides are TGCGCCAGCAGCTTGGGGACAGGGGACGGGAGTCAGCCCCAGCATTTT.

The count of this clone is one. The chain carries TRBV18 and TRBJ2-1; 8 bases match TRBD2. The germline V gene encodes CDR1 KGHSH and CDR2 LQKENI. V lost 2 bases, J lost 9 bases, and 12 bases stayed unmatched. CDR3 length: 16 amino acids. CDR3 loop: CASSPSITGGPGEQFF. The CDR3 DNA reads as TGTGCCAGCTCACCAAGTATTACGGGGGGGCCGGGTGAGCAGTTCTTC. Complete variable domain (other parts from reference TRBV18 and TRBJ2-1): NAGVMQNPRHLVRRRGQEARLRCSPMKGHSHVYWYRQLPEEGLKFMVYLQKENIIDESGMPKERFSAEFPKEGPSILRIQQVVRGDSAAYFCASSPSITGGPGEQFFGPGTRLTVL.

The genes are TRBV11-2 and TRBJ2-7, with TRBD1 matching over 7 bases. With V trimmed by 6 bases and J by 2 bases, 4 bases remained unmatched. Per germline, CDR1 SGHAT and CDR2 FQNNGV. This CDR3 contains 13 residues. The chain's CDR3 is CASSPGQTYEQYF. The CDR3 nucleotides read TGTGCCAGCAGTCCGGGACAGACCTACGAGCAGTACTTC.

This CDR3 reads CASSVTGQGYNEQFF. DNA of the CDR3: TGCGCCAGCAGTGTAACGGGACAGGGGTACAATGAGCAGTTCTTC. The chain links TRBV10-2 to TRBJ2-1, with 10 bases aligning to TRBD1. The CDR3 loop spans 15 amino acids. Germline V CDR1 and CDR2: WSHSY, SAAADI. After removal of 4 bases from V and 4 bases from J, the junction contained 4 bases not matched to a gene.

This clone was seen just once. The chain links TRBV30 to TRBJ1-6; a weak D match, TRBD1 (5 bases). Germline-derived CDR1 and CDR2 are GTSNPN and SVGIG (reference sequence). This CDR3 region has 12 residues. V was shortened by 5 bases and J by 5 bases, with 7 bases between the two germline ends. This CDR3 is CAWGTDNSPLHF. The CDR3 DNA reads as TGTGCCTGGGGGACTGATAATTCACCCCTCCACTTT.

V and J are TRBV5-1 and TRBJ2-3, with D hard to call. Per the germline V gene, CDR1 is SGHRS and CDR2 is YFSETQ. The CDR3 length is 13 residues. Between the trimmed V and J ends, which lost 6 bases and 4 bases, there was a span of 12 bases. CDR3 sequence reads: CASTQVGADTQYF. In DNA, the CDR3 is TGCGCCAGCACCCAGGTCGGTGCAGATACGCAGTATTTT.

The sample holds one count of this clone. The chain recombines TRBV20-1 with TRBJ1-2, with 7 bases identical to TRBD1. Looked up from germline, CDR1 is DFQATT and CDR2 is SNEGSKA (reference sequence). Germline trimming cut 3 bases from V and 6 bases from J; bases unmatched to any gene: 13. The CDR3 consists of 15 residues. The CDR3 DNA reads TGCAGTGCTAGTTTAGACAGGGAAGTATATAATGGCTACACCTTC. Translated: CSASLDREVYNGYTF.

DNA of the CDR3: TGTGCCAGCGGCAGGGTTGGTGGCTACACCTTC. Residues: CASGRVGGYTF. The chain combines TRBV12-3 or TRBV12-4 with TRBJ1-2, with a possible D match to TRBD1 (5 bases). CDR3 length: 11 residues. The V gene lost 8 bases and the J gene lost 7 bases, with 11 bases spanning the gap.

The chain carries TRBV12-3 or TRBV12-4 and TRBJ1-4; TRBD1 matches at 7 bases. The CDR3 spans 11 residues. After removal of 9 bases from V and 8 bases from J, the junction contained 3 bases not matched to a gene. This CDR3 is CASSQGEKLFF. In nucleotides, the CDR3 is TGTGCCAGTTCACAGGGGGAAAAACTGTTTTTT.

V usage is TRBV7-9 and J usage is TRBJ2-7; the match to TRBD1 covers 9 bases. The V segment lost 1 base and the J segment 5 bases; nucleotides outside the gene matches: 3. This CDR3 has 14 residues. Germline values: CDR1 SEHNR, CDR2 FQNEAQ (reference sequence). The CDR3 coding sequence is TGTGCCAGCAGCTTAGGGGACAGGGTCCACGAGCAGTACTTC. Its translation: CASSLGDRVHEQYF.

The chain uses TRBV7-6 and TRBJ2-7; TRBD2 agrees at 13 bases. The V and J ends lost 4 bases and 2 bases, in that order; junction bases with no gene match: 5. In germline, CDR1 is SGHVS, CDR2 FNYEAQ. CDR3 length equals 16 residues. CDR3 residues: CASSSGTSGVAYEQYF. CDR3 nucleotide sequence: TGTGCCAGCAGCTCAGGGACTAGCGGGGTCGCCTACGAGCAGTACTTC.

This chain links TRBV30 with TRBJ2-3; 8 bases line up with TRBD1. J lost 5 bases, V lost 0 bases, and 4 bases had no gene match. Germline CDR1 GTSNPN, CDR2 SVGIG (reference sequence). CDR3 size: 14 residues. CDR3 protein: CAWSVGQGGDTQYF. The DNA of the CDR3 is TGTGCCTGGAGTGTCGGACAGGGAGGAGATACGCAGTATTTT.

The CDR3, as DNA: TGTGCCAGCAGCTTAGGGACAGGGGGCTACACCTTC. Translation gives CASSLGTGGYTF. The genes are TRBV7-8 and TRBJ1-2; TRBD1 aligns across 8 bases. The J segment lost 8 bases and the V segment lost 1 base, leaving 0 bases of the junction unmatched. Germline V CDR1 and CDR2: SGHVS, FQNEAQ. This CDR3 spans 12 amino acids.

This clone was seen just once. This chain uses TRBV5-1 with TRBJ1-5; 8 nucleotides match TRBD1. Trimming cost V 4 bases and J 7 bases; bases outside gene matches: 7. This CDR3 spans 14 amino acids. CDR1 and CDR2 (germline): SGHRS, YFSETQ. The CDR3 loop reads CASSTGQGIQPQHF. CDR3 DNA: TGCGCCAGCAGCACTGGACAGGGCATCCAGCCCCAGCATTTT.

This clone was seen a handful of times. The V call is TRBV30, the J call TRBJ1-6, with D perhaps matching TRBD1 (5 bases). Germline loops: CDR1 GTSNPN, CDR2 SVGIG (reference sequence). This CDR3 contains 13 residues. Deletions cut 2 bases from V and 10 bases from J, with 12 bases between. The CDR3, as DNA: TGTGCCTGGAGTATGACAGAGAGATCACCCCTCCACTTT. This gives the protein CAWSMTERSPLHF.

This clone was seen a single time. This chain joins TRBV19 and TRBJ2-1, with D possibly matching TRBD2 (5 bases). The CDR3 is made up of 18 amino acids. Germline V gives CDR1 LNHDA, CDR2 SQIVND (reference sequence). The ends were cut back, 4 bases at V and 0 bases at J, with 19 bases in the middle. This CDR3 reads CASSKGSRATSSYNEQFF. DNA of the CDR3: TGTGCCAGTAGTAAGGGCTCTAGAGCCACTAGCTCCTACAATGAGCAGTTCTTC.

The rearrangement links TRBV11-2 to TRBJ1-2, with a possible D match to TRBD1 (5 bases). V was clipped by 5 bases and J by 2 bases, with 15 bases between them. The CDR3 covers 15 residues. Per the germline V gene, CDR1 is SGHAT and CDR2 is FQNNGV. The CDR3 reads CASSPPSGGNYGYTF. CDR3 coding DNA: TGTGCCAGCAGCCCCCCCAGCGGGGGAAACTATGGCTACACCTTC.

V and J are TRBV19 and TRBJ2-3; D is possibly TRBD1 (5 bases). Germline-derived CDR1 and CDR2 are LNHDA and SQIVND (reference sequence). V was trimmed by 4 bases and J by 3 bases, leaving 11 bases between them. CDR3 size: 14 residues. The DNA of the CDR3 is TGTGCCAGTAGTACCCCCCAGGGTACAGATACGCAGTATTTT. Encoded protein: CASSTPQGTDTQYF.

The V and J genes are TRBV6-5 and TRBJ1-2; 8 positions agree with TRBD1. V dropped 7 bases and J dropped 7; count of bases not matched to a gene: 11. Germline V gene lookup returns CDR1 MNHEY and CDR2 SVGAGI. The CDR3 length is 14 residues. Here the CDR3 reads CASNGDRIISGYTF. The CDR3 bases are TGTGCCAGCAATGGGGACAGGATCATCTCTGGCTACACCTTC.

This chain connects TRBV30 to TRBJ1-2, with D hard to call. Germline V gene sequence: CDR1 GTSNPN, CDR2 SVGIG (reference sequence). Trimming stripped 4 bases from V and 6 bases from J, with 12 bases between. CDR3 length: 12 residues. The CDR3 loop reads CAWKLGFNGYTF. CDR3 DNA sequence: TGTGCCTGGAAACTAGGCTTCAATGGCTACACCTTC.